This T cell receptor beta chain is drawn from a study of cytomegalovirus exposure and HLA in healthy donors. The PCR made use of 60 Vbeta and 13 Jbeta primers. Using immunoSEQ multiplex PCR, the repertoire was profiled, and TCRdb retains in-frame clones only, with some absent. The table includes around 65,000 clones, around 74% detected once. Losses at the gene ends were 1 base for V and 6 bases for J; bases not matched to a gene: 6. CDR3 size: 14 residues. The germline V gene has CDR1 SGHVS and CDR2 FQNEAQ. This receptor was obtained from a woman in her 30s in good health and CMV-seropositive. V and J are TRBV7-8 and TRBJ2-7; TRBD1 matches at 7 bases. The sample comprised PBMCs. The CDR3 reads CASSLEQGLSEQYF. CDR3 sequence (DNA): TGTGCCAGCAGCTTAGAACAGGGGCTGAGCGAGCAGTACTTC. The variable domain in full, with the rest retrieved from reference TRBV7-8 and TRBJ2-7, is GAGVSQSPRYKVAKRGQDVALRCDPISGHVSLFWYQQALGQGPEFLTYFQNEAQLDKSGLPSDRFFAERPEGSVSTLKIQRTQQEDSAVYLCASSLEQGLSEQYFGPGTRLTVT.